This TCR beta chain was observed in a study of blood T cells in healthy people across ages. About this clonotype: As yet, its antigen is unknown.

A J-beta primer mix and a sample-barcoded 5' primer were used in a second PCR of about 7 to 12 cycles. TCRdb reanalysed the 5' RACE reads using MiXCR and keeps one entry per CDR3 protein. The sample has around 2 million distinct CDR3 sequences; around 42% are singletons. This CDR3 spans 15 amino acids. Trimming took 4 bases from V and 6 from J, leaving 15 bases between them. Germline values: CDR1 MNHNS, CDR2 SASEGT. Study results and caveats: As age increased, TCR beta diversity per million T cells fell in a roughly linear fashion.

The rearrangement links TRBV6-1 to TRBJ1-4; D unresolved. Specimen: blood. The sequence was collected from a human donor in good health. DNA of the CDR3: TGTGCCAGCAGTGGATCACGAGACGTTGATGAAAAACTGTTTTTT. This sequence encodes CASSGSRDVDEKLFF.